Below are 12 T cell receptor beta chains sequenced from a single sample in a study of blood T cell repertoires in COVID-19. Sequencing used immunoSEQ multiplex PCR; TCRdb keeps in-frame clones, though not all of them. The sample lists 150,000 or so clones; 84% were seen once. The specimen was PBMCs or T cells enriched from blood (not recorded which). These receptors came from a man aged 45-60 years who had recovered from COVID-19.

The genes are TRBV5-1 and TRBJ1-5; possibly TRBD1 for D (5 bases). V lost 0 bases and J 3 bases, leaving 10 bases between the germline ends. Germline CDR1 reads SGHRS; CDR2 reads YFSETQ. This CDR3 has 15 residues. The DNA of the CDR3 is TGCGCCAGCAGCTTGGACGGACACTACAATCAGCCCCAGCATTTT. Translated: CASSLDGHYNQPQHF.

The chain links TRBV7-2 to TRBJ1-1; D is unclear. V was shortened by 0 bases and J by 4 bases, with 9 bases between the two germline ends. Germline V gene sequence: CDR1 SGHTA, CDR2 FQGNSA. The CDR3 covers 14 residues. The CDR3 reads CASSLALGSTEAFF. CDR3 in DNA: TGTGCCAGCAGCTTAGCGCTTGGGAGCACTGAAGCTTTCTTT.

This chain links TRBV9 with TRBJ2-4, with 9 nucleotides matching TRBD2. CDR3 length equals 17 residues. V lost 3 bases, J lost 1 base, and 8 bases stayed unmatched. The germline gives CDR1 SGDLS, CDR2 YYNGEE. The CDR3 region has the DNA TGTGCCAGCAGCGAGGGAGGCGCGGGGGGGGCCAAAAACATTCAGTACTTC. It yields the protein CASSEGGAGGAKNIQYF.

This sequence joins TRBV9 and TRBJ1-6; D is perhaps TRBD1 (5 bases). Germline V gives CDR1 SGDLS, CDR2 YYNGEE. CDR3 size: 17 residues. V was shortened by 0 bases and J by 6 bases, with 16 bases between the two germline ends. CDR3 sequence: CASSVGTSTLGNSPLHF. CDR3 sequence (DNA): TGTGCCAGCAGCGTAGGGACATCTACCCTTGGTAATTCACCCCTCCACTTT. Complete variable domain (other parts from reference TRBV9 and TRBJ1-6): DSGVTQTPKHLITATGQRVTLRCSPRSGDLSVYWYQQSLDQGLQFLIQYYNGEERAKGNILERFSAQQFPDLHSELNLSSLELGDSALYFCASSVGTSTLGNSPLHFGNGTRLTVT.

The chain combines TRBV9 with TRBJ1-4, with unresolved D. The CDR3 has 17 amino acids. The germline CDR1 and CDR2 sequences are SGDLS and YYNGEE. V lost 4 bases, J lost 5 bases, and 21 bases lay in between. The CDR3 sequence: CASSPHVGGSLNEKLFF. CDR3 DNA: TGTGCCAGCAGCCCTCACGTAGGAGGCAGCCTGAATGAAAAACTGTTTTTT.

CDR3 region: CASSGGPPDRSPLHF. For the CDR3, the DNA is TGTGCCAGCTCGGGAGGGCCCCCCGATCGTTCACCCCTCCACTTT. The genes are TRBV2 and TRBJ1-6; D unresolved. The CDR3 has 15 amino acids. V dropped 8 bases and J dropped 9 bases, with 20 bases sitting between them. CDR1 and CDR2 from the germline V gene are SNHLY and FYNNEI. Full variable domain (remainder filled in from reference TRBV2 and TRBJ1-6): EPEVTQTPSHQVTQMGQEVILRCVPISNHLYFYWYRQILGQKVEFLVSFYNNEISEKSEIFDDQFSVERPDGSNFTLKIRSTKLEDSAMYFCASSGGPPDRSPLHFGNGTRLTVT.

This chain joins TRBV20-1 and TRBJ1-6, with a tentative D call TRBD1 (6 bases). The germline V gene encodes CDR1 DFQATT and CDR2 SNEGSKA (reference sequence). The V gene lost 3 bases and the J gene lost 7 bases, with 16 bases spanning the gap. The CDR3 sequence is 15 residues long. Here the CDR3 reads CSASWVDRTNSPLHF. The DNA for the CDR3 is TGCAGTGCTAGTTGGGTCGACAGGACAAATTCACCCCTCCACTTT.

This chain uses TRBV9 with TRBJ1-1, with D maybe TRBD1 (6 bases). The CDR3 is 15 amino acids. The ends were cut back, 4 bases at V and 0 bases at J, with 13 bases in the middle. The germline V gene has CDR1 SGDLS and CDR2 YYNGEE. The CDR3 loop is CASSHQGLMNTEAFF. CDR3 DNA sequence: TGTGCCAGCAGCCATCAGGGGCTAATGAACACTGAAGCTTTCTTT.

CDR3 sequence: CASSKGQLYEQYF. CDR3 nucleotides: TGTGCCAGCAGTAAGGGGCAGCTCTACGAGCAGTACTTC. The chain carries TRBV12-3 or TRBV12-4 and TRBJ2-7; D is possibly TRBD1 (5 bases). CDR3 length: 13 amino acids. V was pared by 5 bases and J by 3 bases, with 11 bases between.

This sequence joins TRBV2 and TRBJ1-1; no clear D. Germline CDR1 SNHLY, CDR2 FYNNEI. This CDR3 comprises 14 residues. V was cut by 3 bases and J by 0 bases, with 8 bases left in between. CDR3 loop: CASSDFRLNTEAFF. The CDR3 DNA is TGTGCCAGCAGTGACTTCAGGCTGAACACTGAAGCTTTCTTT.

The V and J genes are TRBV4-3 and TRBJ2-5; D is undetermined. Trimming took off 4 bases at V and 0 bases at J, with 9 bases between the two ends. The CDR3 is 14 residues long. Germline V gives CDR1 LGHNA, CDR2 YSLEER. The CDR3 spells CASSPSPYQETQYF. The CDR3 coding sequence is TGCGCCAGCAGCCCCTCCCCTTACCAAGAGACCCAGTACTTC.

The chain carries TRBV29-1 and TRBJ2-2, with D possibly TRBD1 on 6 matching bases. V was clipped by 4 bases and J by 0 bases, with 15 bases between them. Germline-derived CDR1 and CDR2 are SQVTM and ANQGSEA. The CDR3 covers 16 residues. CDR3 region: CSVVSWDNSNTGELFF. The CDR3 coding sequence is TGCAGCGTTGTATCATGGGACAACTCGAACACCGGGGAGCTGTTTTTT.